The clone carrying this T cell receptor beta chain was seen more than once but under ten times. Its antigen is unidentified. This entry is derived from a study of response to subunit inactivated influenza vaccine. MiXCR, run by TCRdb on the RT-PCR reads, gives a single entry per CDR3 protein. The sample contains about 780,000 distinct CDR3 sequences, about 18% of which appear only once. Findings of the study overall: Few additional T cells are recruited per seasonal influenza vaccination, authors suggested.

V dropped 2 bases and J dropped 0 bases, with 11 bases sitting between them. The germline gives CDR1 MNHEY, CDR2 SVGAGI. The CDR3 is 16 residues long. This sample comprised PBMCs from blood, obtained roughly 5 days after vaccination. This sequence joins TRBV6-5 and TRBJ1-5; D is unclear. This TCR was recovered from a man aged 45-60 years who received an inactivated influenza vaccine. DNA for the CDR3: TGTGCCAGCAGTTACGGGGAGCGAGATAGCAATCAGCCCCAGCATTTT. This gives the protein CASSYGERDSNQPQHF.